One and the same sample provided the 15 T cell receptor beta chains below, sequenced in a study of OX40 agonist ivuxolimab in advanced cancers. Clones were read by immunoSEQ multiplex PCR, and TCRdb kept only the in-frame ones, dropping some. The data show more than 9,500 clones, 80% to 85% seen once. The sequencing used CD4+ or CD8+ T cells sorted from blood, collected in a trial of the OX40 agonist ivuxolimab. The receptors stem from an adult with an advanced solid tumor such as melanoma, head and neck, liver or kidney cancer.

CDR3 sequence: CAGGDRGHSGYTF. The CDR3 DNA reads as TGTGCCGGAGGGGACAGGGGGCACTCTGGCTACACCTTC. The chain is built from TRBV28 and TRBJ1-2; 12 bases fit TRBD1. This CDR3 has 13 amino acids. Germline CDR1 MDHEN, CDR2 SYDVKM. The junction had 8 bases not matched to a gene; V was cut back by 11 bases and J by 7 bases.

V usage is TRBV6-5 and J usage is TRBJ2-7, with 8 bases aligning to TRBD1. Looked up from germline, CDR1 is MNHEY and CDR2 is SVGAGI. The CDR3 covers 14 residues. Losses at the gene ends were 2 bases for V and 6 bases for J; bases not matched to a gene: 6. CDR3 residues: CASSYGQGAGEQYF. DNA of the CDR3: TGTGCCAGCAGTTACGGGCAGGGGGCGGGCGAGCAGTACTTC.

This clone was detected a few times. The V gene is TRBV19, the J gene TRBJ2-1; 8 positions agree with TRBD1. With 5 bases clipped from V and 7 bases from J, the junction kept 1 base outside the gene matches. Per germline, CDR1 LNHDA and CDR2 SQIVND (reference sequence). The CDR3 extends over 12 amino acids. CDR3 residues: CASSHRGNEQFF. CDR3 sequence (DNA): TGTGCCAGTAGTCACAGGGGGAATGAGCAGTTCTTC.

The V gene is TRBV7-2, the J gene TRBJ2-1, with 7 bases lining up with TRBD2. Germline V gene data show CDR1 as SGHTA and CDR2 as FQGNSA. With V trimmed by 1 base and J by 4 bases, 10 bases remained unmatched. The CDR3 runs 17 residues. The CDR3 loop reads CASSLDVEGGFYNEQFF. In nucleotides, the CDR3 is TGTGCCAGCAGCTTAGATGTGGAGGGAGGGTTTTACAATGAGCAGTTCTTC. The entire variable domain, with the rest obtained from reference TRBV7-2 and TRBJ2-1, is as follows: GAGVSQSPSNKVTEKGKDVELRCDPISGHTALYWYRQSLGQGLEFLIYFQGNSAPDKSGLPSDRFSAERTGGSVSTLTIQRTQQEDSAVYLCASSLDVEGGFYNEQFFGPGTRLTVL.

The chain employs TRBV5-8 and TRBJ2-7, with D perhaps TRBD2 (7 bases). Germline assignment: CDR1 SGHTS and CDR2 YDEGEE. Trimming took off 2 bases at V and 2 bases at J, with 11 bases between the two ends. The CDR3 covers 14 residues. CDR3 bases: TGTGCCAGCAGCTTAAGGGGGGGCACCTACGAGCAGTACTTC. Its translation is CASSLRGGTYEQYF.

The J gene is TRBJ2-5, the V gene TRBV7-6; D tentatively reads TRBD1 or TRBD2 (5 bases each). Germline values: CDR1 SGHVS, CDR2 FNYEAQ. V was trimmed by 2 bases and J by 2 bases, leaving 12 bases between them. The CDR3 extends over 15 amino acids. The CDR3 loop is CASSLWPGQQETQYF. CDR3 sequence (DNA): TGTGCCAGCAGCTTATGGCCGGGGCAACAAGAGACCCAGTACTTC.

For the CDR3, the DNA is TGTGCCATCCGAATTGCGGGCGGGAGGTCCCCCAAACCTTACAATGAGCAGTTCTTC. The encoded protein is CAIRIAGGRSPKPYNEQFF. This rearrangement joins TRBV7-9 to TRBJ2-1, with 8 bases aligning to TRBD2. V lost 10 bases and J lost 4; bases outside the gene matches: 24. CDR1 is SEHNR and CDR2 is FQNEAQ in the germline V gene (reference sequence). The CDR3 length is 19 residues. Filled out from reference TRBV7-9 and TRBJ2-1, the complete variable domain reads DTGVSQNPRHKITKRGQNVTFRCDPISEHNRLYWYRQTLGQGPEFLTYFQNEAQLEKSRLLSDRFSAERPKGSFSTLEIQRTEQGDSAMYLCAIRIAGGRSPKPYNEQFFGPGTRLTVL.

In its sample, this clone was seen a few times. The chain uses TRBV11-2 and TRBJ2-1; perhaps TRBD2 as D (6 bases). This CDR3 is 16 amino acids long. Between the trimmed V and J ends, which lost 4 bases and 12 bases, there was a span of 25 bases. The germline V gene encodes CDR1 SGHAT and CDR2 FQNNGV. CDR3 in DNA: TGTGCCAGCAGCTCCCCAGGAGATTGGGCGCACGGGGGGCAGTTCTTC. Encoded protein: CASSSPGDWAHGGQFF. The full variable domain, completed using reference TRBV11-2 and TRBJ2-1, is EAGVAQSPRYKIIEKRQSVAFWCNPISGHATLYWYQQILGQGPKLLIQFQNNGVVDDSQLPKDRFSAERLKGVDSTLKIQPAKLEDSAVYLCASSSPGDWAHGGQFFGPGTRLTVL.

This clone was counted only a few times. V usage is TRBV6-5 and J usage is TRBJ1-2, with D tentatively TRBD1 (6 bases). The CDR3 length is 16 residues. The germline gives CDR1 MNHEY, CDR2 SVGAGI. The V gene lost 2 bases and the J gene lost 5 bases, with 18 bases spanning the gap. The CDR3 DNA is TGTGCCAGCAGTTACGGGGGGCTCGAGCGAGGTTATGGCTACACCTTC. This encodes CASSYGGLERGYGYTF.

V is TRBV7-2 and J is TRBJ2-1; 8 nucleotides agree with TRBD2. Germline assignment: CDR1 SGHTA and CDR2 FQGNSA. CDR3 size: 17 residues. V shed 5 bases, J shed 3 bases, and the junction held 12 bases outside the gene matches. The CDR3 region has the DNA TGTGCCAGCAGCCTCATCGGGGGGGATCCCAACTACAATGAGCAGTTCTTC. This sequence encodes CASSLIGGDPNYNEQFF.

The V call is TRBV4-1, the J call TRBJ2-1; TRBD2 aligns across 8 bases. Trimming took 2 bases from V and 7 from J; bases not matched to a gene: 7. Looked up from germline, CDR1 is MGHRA and CDR2 is YSYEKL. The length of the CDR3 is 15 residues. The DNA of the CDR3 is TGCGCCAGCAGCCAATTGAGCGGGAGTACAAATGAGCAGTTCTTC. Encoded protein: CASSQLSGSTNEQFF.

J is TRBJ2-7 and V is TRBV6-5; no clear D. CDR1 is MNHEY, CDR2 SVGAGI, per germline. The length of the CDR3 is 14 residues. The V and J ends lost 3 bases and 2 bases respectively, with 11 bases between them. In DNA, the CDR3 is TGTGCCAGCAGTTATGCAGATCAAACCTACGAGCAGTACTTC. Translating gives CASSYADQTYEQYF.

CDR3 bases: TGTGCCAGCAGCTTGGTGTATGGGGCGCCGAACGAGCAGTACTTC. Encoded protein: CASSLVYGAPNEQYF. The chain uses TRBV5-6 and TRBJ2-5; D is perhaps TRBD1 (5 bases). Matching the DNA end better, TRBJ2-7 makes the J call doubtful. Germline V lookup: CDR1 SGHDT, CDR2 YYEEEE. The CDR3 has 15 amino acids.

The V gene is TRBV27, the J gene TRBJ1-6; D ambiguous. The CDR3 sequence is 12 residues long. Trimming took off 0 bases at V and 9 bases at J, with 3 bases between the two ends. Per germline, CDR1 MNHEY and CDR2 SMNVEV (reference sequence). CDR3 DNA: TGTGCCAGCAGTTTATCGAGTTCACCCCTCCACTTT. Translation: CASSLSSSPLHF.

CDR3 loop: CASSLCGSADTQYF. The CDR3 DNA sequence: TGTGCCAGCAGCTTATGCGGGAGCGCAGATACGCAGTATTTT. The V gene is TRBV7-4, the J gene TRBJ2-3, with TRBD2 matching over 7 bases. The germline V gene encodes CDR1 SGHVT and CDR2 SQSDAQ. The CDR3 has 14 amino acids. Trimming at V came to 2 bases and at J to 4 bases, leaving 3 bases not matched to a gene.